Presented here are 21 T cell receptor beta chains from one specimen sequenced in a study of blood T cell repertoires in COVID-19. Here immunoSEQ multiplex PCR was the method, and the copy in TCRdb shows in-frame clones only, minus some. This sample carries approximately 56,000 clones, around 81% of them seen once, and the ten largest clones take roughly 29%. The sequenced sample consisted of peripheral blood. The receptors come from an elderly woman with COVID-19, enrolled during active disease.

In nucleotides, the CDR3 is TGTGCCAGCAGTTTATCGAGGCGAGCGAACACCGGGGAGCTGTTTTTT. Translated: CASSLSRRANTGELFF. The J gene is TRBJ2-2, the V gene TRBV27; D call uncertain. Germline lookup yields CDR1 MNHEY and CDR2 SMNVEV (reference sequence). V was shortened by 0 bases and J by 0 bases, with 8 bases between the two germline ends. The CDR3 contains 16 residues.

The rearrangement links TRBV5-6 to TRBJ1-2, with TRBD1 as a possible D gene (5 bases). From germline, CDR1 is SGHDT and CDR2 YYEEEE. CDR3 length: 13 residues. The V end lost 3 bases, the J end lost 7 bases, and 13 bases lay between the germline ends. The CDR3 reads CASSSQGEGGYTF. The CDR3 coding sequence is TGTGCCAGCAGCTCCCAGGGTGAAGGTGGCTACACCTTC.

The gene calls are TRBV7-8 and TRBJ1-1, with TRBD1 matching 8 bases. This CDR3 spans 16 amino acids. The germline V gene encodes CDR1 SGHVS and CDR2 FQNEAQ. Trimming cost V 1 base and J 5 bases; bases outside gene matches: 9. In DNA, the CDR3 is TGTGCCAGCAGCTTAGGATCTTACAGGGGGATTACTGAAGCTTTCTTT. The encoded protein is CASSLGSYRGITEAFF. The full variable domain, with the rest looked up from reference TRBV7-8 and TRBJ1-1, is GAGVSQSPRYKVAKRGQDVALRCDPISGHVSLFWYQQALGQGPEFLTYFQNEAQLDKSGLPSDRFFAERPEGSVSTLKIQRTQQEDSAVYLCASSLGSYRGITEAFFGQGTRLTVV.

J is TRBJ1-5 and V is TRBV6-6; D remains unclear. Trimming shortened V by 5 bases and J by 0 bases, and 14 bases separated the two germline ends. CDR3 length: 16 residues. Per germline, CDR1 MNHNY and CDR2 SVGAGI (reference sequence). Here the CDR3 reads CASSGHARNSNQPQHF. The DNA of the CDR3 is TGTGCCAGCAGTGGTCACGCCAGGAATAGCAATCAGCCCCAGCATTTT.

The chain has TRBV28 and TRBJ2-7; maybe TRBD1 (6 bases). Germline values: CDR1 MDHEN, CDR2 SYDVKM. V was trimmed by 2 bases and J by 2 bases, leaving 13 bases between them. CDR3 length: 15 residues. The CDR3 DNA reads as TGTGCCAGCAGTTTAAGGCAGGGGCCTCCCTACGAGCAGTACTTC. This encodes CASSLRQGPPYEQYF.

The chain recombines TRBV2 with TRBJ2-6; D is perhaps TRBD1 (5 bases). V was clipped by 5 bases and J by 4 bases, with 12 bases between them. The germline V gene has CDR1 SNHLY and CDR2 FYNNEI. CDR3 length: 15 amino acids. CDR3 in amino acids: CASSPLGAGANVLTF. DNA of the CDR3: TGTGCCAGCAGTCCGCTTGGGGCCGGGGCCAACGTCCTGACTTTC. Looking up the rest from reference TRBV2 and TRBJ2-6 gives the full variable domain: EPEVTQTPSHQVTQMGQEVILRCVPISNHLYFYWYRQILGQKVEFLVSFYNNEISEKSEIFDDQFSVERPDGSNFTLKIRSTKLEDSAMYFCASSPLGAGANVLTFGAGSRLTVL.

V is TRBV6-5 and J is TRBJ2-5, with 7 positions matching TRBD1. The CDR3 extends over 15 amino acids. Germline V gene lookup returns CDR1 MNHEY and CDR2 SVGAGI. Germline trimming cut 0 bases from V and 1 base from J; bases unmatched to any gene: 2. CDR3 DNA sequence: TGTGCCAGCAGTTACTCTCGACAGGGCCAAGAGACCCAGTACTTC. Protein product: CASSYSRQGQETQYF.

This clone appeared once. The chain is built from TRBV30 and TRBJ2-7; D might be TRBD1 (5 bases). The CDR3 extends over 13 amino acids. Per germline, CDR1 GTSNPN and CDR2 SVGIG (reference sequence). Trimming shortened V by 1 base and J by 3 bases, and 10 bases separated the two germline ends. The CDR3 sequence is CAWSGGHNYEQYF. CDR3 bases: TGTGCCTGGAGTGGTGGACACAACTACGAGCAGTACTTC.

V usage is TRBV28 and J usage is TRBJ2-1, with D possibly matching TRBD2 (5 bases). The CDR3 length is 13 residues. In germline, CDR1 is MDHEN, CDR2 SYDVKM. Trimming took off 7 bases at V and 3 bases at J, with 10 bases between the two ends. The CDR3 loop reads CASKSAGYNEQFF. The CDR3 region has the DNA TGTGCCAGCAAATCCGCGGGCTACAATGAGCAGTTCTTC.

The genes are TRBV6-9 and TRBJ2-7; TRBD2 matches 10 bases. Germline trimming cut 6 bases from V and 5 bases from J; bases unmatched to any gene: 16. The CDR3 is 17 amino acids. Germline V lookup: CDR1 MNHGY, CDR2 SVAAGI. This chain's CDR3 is CASSTPAPSGSFNEQYF. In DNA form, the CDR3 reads TGTGCCAGCAGCACCCCTGCCCCTAGCGGGAGTTTCAACGAGCAGTACTTC.

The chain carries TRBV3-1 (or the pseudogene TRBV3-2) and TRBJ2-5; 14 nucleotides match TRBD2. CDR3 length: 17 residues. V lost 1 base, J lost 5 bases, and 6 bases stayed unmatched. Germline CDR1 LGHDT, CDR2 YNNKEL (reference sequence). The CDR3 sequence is CASSQGLAGGPRETQYF. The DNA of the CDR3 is TGTGCCAGCAGCCAAGGACTAGCGGGAGGGCCGCGGGAGACCCAGTACTTC.

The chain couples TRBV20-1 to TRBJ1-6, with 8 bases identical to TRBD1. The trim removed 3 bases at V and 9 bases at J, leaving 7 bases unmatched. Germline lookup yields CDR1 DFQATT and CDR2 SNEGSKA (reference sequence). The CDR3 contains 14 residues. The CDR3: CSASGQGALSPLHF. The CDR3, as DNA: TGCAGTGCTAGTGGTCAGGGGGCGCTTTCACCCCTCCACTTT.

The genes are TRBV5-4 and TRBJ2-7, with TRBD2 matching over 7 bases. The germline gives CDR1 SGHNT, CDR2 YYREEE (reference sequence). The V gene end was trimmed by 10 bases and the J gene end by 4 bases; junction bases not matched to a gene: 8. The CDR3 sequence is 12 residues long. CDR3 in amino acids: CALGRDRYEQYF. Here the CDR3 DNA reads TGTGCCCTGGGGAGGGATCGATACGAGCAGTACTTC.

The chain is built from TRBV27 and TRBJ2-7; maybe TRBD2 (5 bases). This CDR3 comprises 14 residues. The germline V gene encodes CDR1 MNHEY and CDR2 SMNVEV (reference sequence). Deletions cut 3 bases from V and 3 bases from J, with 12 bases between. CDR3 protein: CASSLTPGSYEQYF. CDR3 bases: TGTGCCAGCAGTTTGACACCGGGAAGCTACGAGCAGTACTTC.

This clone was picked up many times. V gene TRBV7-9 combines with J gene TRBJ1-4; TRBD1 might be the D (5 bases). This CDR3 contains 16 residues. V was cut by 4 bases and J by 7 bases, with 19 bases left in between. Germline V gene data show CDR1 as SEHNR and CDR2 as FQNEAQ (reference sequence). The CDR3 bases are TGTGCCAGCAGCTACACATTTTCGGGACTGACTGAAAAACTGTTTTTT. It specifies CASSYTFSGLTEKLFF.

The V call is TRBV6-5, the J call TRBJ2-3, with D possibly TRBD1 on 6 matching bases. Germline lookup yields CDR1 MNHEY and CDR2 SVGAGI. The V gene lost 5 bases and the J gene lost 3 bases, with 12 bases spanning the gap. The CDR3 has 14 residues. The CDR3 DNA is TGTGCCAGCAGTCACCTACAGGGAACAGATACGCAGTATTTT. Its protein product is CASSHLQGTDTQYF.

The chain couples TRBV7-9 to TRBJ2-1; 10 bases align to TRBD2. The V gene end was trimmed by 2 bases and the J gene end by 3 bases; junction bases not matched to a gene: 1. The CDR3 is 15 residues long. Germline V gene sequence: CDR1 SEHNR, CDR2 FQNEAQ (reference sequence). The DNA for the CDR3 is TGTGCCAGCAGCTTACTAGCGGGAGTCTACAATGAGCAGTTCTTC. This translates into CASSLLAGVYNEQFF.

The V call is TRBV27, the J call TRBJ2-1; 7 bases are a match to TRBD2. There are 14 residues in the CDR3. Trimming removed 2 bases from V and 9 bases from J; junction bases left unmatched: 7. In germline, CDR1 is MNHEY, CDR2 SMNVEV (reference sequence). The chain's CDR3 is CASSLPGRAAEQFF. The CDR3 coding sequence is TGTGCCAGCAGTTTACCGGGGAGGGCCGCTGAGCAGTTCTTC.

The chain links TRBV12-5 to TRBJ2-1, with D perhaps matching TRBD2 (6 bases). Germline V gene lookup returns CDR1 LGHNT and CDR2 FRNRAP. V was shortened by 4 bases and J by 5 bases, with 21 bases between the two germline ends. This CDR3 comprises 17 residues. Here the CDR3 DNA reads TGTGCTAGTGGTTCCCGGGTGGGGCTAGCGAGAGACAATGAGCAGTTCTTC. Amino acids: CASGSRVGLARDNEQFF.

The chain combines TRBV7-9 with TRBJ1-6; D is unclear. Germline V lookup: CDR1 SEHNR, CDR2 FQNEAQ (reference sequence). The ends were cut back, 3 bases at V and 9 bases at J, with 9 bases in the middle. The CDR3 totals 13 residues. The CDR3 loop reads CASSFSSASPLHF. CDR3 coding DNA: TGTGCCAGCAGCTTTTCAAGCGCTTCACCCCTCCACTTT.

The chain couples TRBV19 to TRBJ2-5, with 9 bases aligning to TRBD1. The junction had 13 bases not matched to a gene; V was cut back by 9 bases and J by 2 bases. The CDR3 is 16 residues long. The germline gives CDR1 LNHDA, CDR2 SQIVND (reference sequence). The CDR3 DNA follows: TGTGCCAGCGCGCCGGGACAGGGAGGATGGCAAGAGACCCAGTACTTC. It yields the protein CASAPGQGGWQETQYF.